A selection of T cell receptor beta chains follows, all from one sample in a study of beta chain features in type 1 diabetes. Only in-frame clones appear in the TCRdb table, and some are missing; sequencing was by immunoSEQ multiplex PCR. This sample has some 150,000 clones, with 10% to 15% found just once. The sample comprised central memory CD4+ T cells from blood. These receptors were taken from a man younger than 30 with type 1 diabetes. CDR3s include the opening cysteine and the closing phenylalanine or tryptophan. Clone size is shown for a subset of rows, as once, few, many or a class of expanded clone.

J | length | V | size | CDR3
TRBJ2-7 | 17 | TRBV7-2 | few | CASSFSATSGGADEQYF
TRBJ2-6 | 15 | TRBV2 | NA | CASKQGQTGANVLTF
TRBJ2-1 | 14 | TRBV6-6 | few | CASSSYSSYNEQFF
TRBJ1-2 | 14 | TRBV6-6 | NA | CASSPQGEGYGYTF
TRBJ2-5 | 16 | TRBV18 | NA | CASSPPGLAGPSPQYF
TRBJ1-2 | 15 | TRBV28 | few | CASSPGDSIDYGYTF
TRBJ2-3 | 16 | TRBV11-3 | NA | CASSLGRGQRTDTQYF
TRBJ2-7 | 12 | TRBV2 | NA | CASSGDVAGQYF
TRBJ1-2 | 13 | TRBV7-9 | NA | CASSLLEGNGYTF
TRBJ1-1 | 13 | TRBV9 | few | CASSARLQTEAFF
TRBJ2-6 | 15 | TRBV7-6 | NA | CASSLEKSGANVLTF
TRBJ1-5 | 15 | TRBV30 | few | CAWSFGSDRNQPQHF
TRBJ1-2 | 14 | TRBV7-2 | few | CASSSDVGDTGYTF
TRBJ1-1 | 12 | TRBV29-1 | NA | CSVGQGYTEAFF
TRBJ1-1 | 12 | TRBV7-2 | few | CASSLDSTEAFF
TRBJ2-1 | 13 | TRBV15 | few | CATRQGGFGEQFF
TRBJ2-7 | 15 | TRBV18 | NA | CASSPEWLSSYEQYF
TRBJ2-1 | 16 | TRBV4-2 | NA | CASSPYPSGGAGEQFF
TRBJ2-7 | 13 | TRBV10-1 | NA | CASSAAGPYEQYF
TRBJ2-7 | 12 | TRBV2 | NA | CASQGMGYEQYF
TRBJ2-3 | 13 | TRBV14 | NA | CASSPHLADTQYF
TRBJ2-1 | 14 | TRBV30 | NA | CAWSRLAGGTEQFF
TRBJ1-3 | 15 | TRBV12-5 | NA | CASGLGVASGNTIYF
TRBJ1-5 | 14 | TRBV7-2 | many | CASSLGPGVEPQHF
TRBJ2-7 | 13 | TRBV6-4 | few | CASSEQGEGEQYF
TRBJ1-3 | 15 | TRBV5-1 | NA | CASRPFFDTGNTIYF
TRBJ1-1 | 15 | TRBV6-5 | NA | CASSPTWGIATEAFF
TRBJ2-7 | 11 | TRBV29-1 | NA | CSVNRADEQYF
TRBJ1-1 | 13 | TRBV6-6 | few | CASRGQGYTEAFF